These T cell receptor beta chains were read from a single sample in a study of OX40 agonist ivuxolimab in advanced cancers. TCRdb keeps only in-frame clones here, not all; method: immunoSEQ multiplex PCR. There are around 31,000 clones in the sample; around 90% occur only once, and 58% lies in the top ten. The source material was CD4+ or CD8+ T cells sorted from blood, sampled in a trial of the OX40 agonist ivuxolimab. These TCRs come from an adult with an advanced solid tumor such as melanoma, head and neck, liver or kidney cancer. Both conserved end residues are part of each CDR3. D genes are given only for firm matches. Not all rows give a size; the values are once, few, many and, for expanded clones, a class.

D | size | J | V | DNA | CDR3
TRBD2 | NA | TRBJ2-1 | TRBV6-5 | TGTGCCAGCAGCCTAGCGGGGGGCTTCTACAATGAGCAGTTCTTC | CASSLAGGFYNEQFF
NA | NA | TRBJ2-1 | TRBV30 | TGTGCCTGGAGTCTCCTTGAAGACAATGAGCAGTTCTTC | CAWSLLEDNEQFF
NA | few | TRBJ2-4 | TRBV29-1 | TGCAGCGTTGAAGGGGGCAGTGTGGCCAAAAACATTCAGTACTTC | CSVEGGSVAKNIQYF
NA | NA | TRBJ2-1 | TRBV4-1 | TGCGCCAGCAGCCAGGTTGTACTAGGGTCGGGCAATGAGCAGTTCTTC | CASSQVVLGSGNEQFF
NA | NA | TRBJ2-1 | TRBV7-2 | TGTGCCAGCAGCCTAACCGCGGGGTCGGGCTCCTACAATGAGCAGTTCTTC | CASSLTAGSGSYNEQFF
TRBD1 | NA | TRBJ2-7 | TRBV19 | TGTGCCAGTAGTATAGGACAGGGTACCTACGAGCAGTACTTC | CASSIGQGTYEQYF
TRBD1 | NA | TRBJ2-7 | TRBV27 | TGTGCCAGCAGTTTATCAGGGACAGGGGCCTACGAGCAGTACTTC | CASSLSGTGAYEQYF
TRBD1 | few | TRBJ2-1 | TRBV7-2 | TGTGCCAGCAGCTTGGGAGACAGGGCCTACAATGAGCAGTTCTTC | CASSLGDRAYNEQFF
NA | NA | TRBJ2-3 | TRBV6-1 | TGTGCCAGCAGTGAAGCCTCTCTAAGCACAGATACGCAGTATTTT | CASSEASLSTDTQYF
TRBD2 | NA | TRBJ2-1 | TRBV7-2 | TGTGCCAGCAGCTTGGAATCTAGCGGGGGGTGGAGTGAGCAGTTCTTC | CASSLESSGGWSEQFF
NA | NA | TRBJ2-7 | TRBV11-2 | TGTGCCAGCAGCTCGCGCGACAGGAACTCCTACGAGCAGTACTTC | CASSSRDRNSYEQYF
NA | NA | TRBJ1-4 | TRBV7-8 | TGTGCCAGCAGCGAGGGACGGTTTTTAAATGAAAAACTGTTTTTT | CASSEGRFLNEKLFF
NA | NA | TRBJ2-7 | TRBV7-9 | TGTGCCAGCAGCTCGGCCGGGATACAACCCTACGAGCAGTACTTC | CASSSAGIQPYEQYF
TRBD1 | NA | TRBJ1-4 | TRBV7-8 | TGTGCCAGCAGCTTAGCGCTAACAGGGGTACATGAAAAACTGTTTTTT | CASSLALTGVHEKLFF
NA | NA | TRBJ1-1 | TRBV6-5 | TGTGCCAGCAGTTACCCGGAGCTTGAAGCTTTCTTT | CASSYPELEAFF
NA | medium-sized | TRBJ2-7 | TRBV19 | TGTGCCAGTACGTTCGGCTACGAGCAGTACTTC | CASTFGYEQYF
TRBD1 | few | TRBJ1-5 | TRBV7-7 | TGTGCTAGCAGCTCAACAACAGGGGGTGGCAATCAGCCCCAGCATTTT | CASSSTTGGGNQPQHF
TRBD2 | once | TRBJ2-1 | TRBV7-6 | TGTGCCAGCAGCTTATTTAGCGGGGGGGCCTTAAATGAGCAGTTCTTC | CASSLFSGGALNEQFF
NA | NA | TRBJ1-3 | TRBV28 | TGTGCCAGCAGAATACAGGGTTCTGGAAACACCATATATTTT | CASRIQGSGNTIYF
NA | NA | TRBJ1-5 | TRBV7-9 | TGTGCCAGCAGCCCAGGGAGTGACAATCAGCCCCAGCATTTT | CASSPGSDNQPQHF
NA | NA | TRBJ2-7 | TRBV29-1 | TGCAGCGTGGGGCGGACAGAGACCTACGAGCAGTACTTC | CSVGRTETYEQYF